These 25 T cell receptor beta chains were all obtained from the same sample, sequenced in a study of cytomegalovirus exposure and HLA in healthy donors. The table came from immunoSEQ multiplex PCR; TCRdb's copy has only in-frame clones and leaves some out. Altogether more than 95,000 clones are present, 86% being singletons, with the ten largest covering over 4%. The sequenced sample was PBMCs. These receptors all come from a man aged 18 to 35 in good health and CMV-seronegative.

The CDR3 DNA is TGTGCCAGCAGCCACGATGCAGGTTTGGATGGCTACACCTTC. Its protein is CASSHDAGLDGYTF. The rearrangement joins TRBV4-2 to TRBJ1-2; D unclear. This CDR3 contains 14 residues. V gave up 3 bases and J gave up 6 bases, with 14 bases separating them. Germline lookup yields CDR1 LGHNA and CDR2 YNFKEQ.

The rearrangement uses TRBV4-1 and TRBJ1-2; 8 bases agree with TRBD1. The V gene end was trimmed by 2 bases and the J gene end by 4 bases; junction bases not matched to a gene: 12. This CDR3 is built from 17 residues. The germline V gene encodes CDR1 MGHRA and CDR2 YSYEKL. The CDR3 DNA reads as TGCGCCAGCAGCCAAACCCTTGACAGGGGCTCGACCTATGGCTACACCTTC. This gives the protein CASSQTLDRGSTYGYTF.

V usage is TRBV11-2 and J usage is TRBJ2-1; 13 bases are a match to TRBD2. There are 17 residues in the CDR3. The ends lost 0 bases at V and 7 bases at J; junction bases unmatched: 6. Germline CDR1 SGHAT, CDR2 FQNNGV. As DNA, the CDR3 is TGTGCCAGCAGCTTAGATGAGGGACTAGCGGGGCCTAATGAGCAGTTCTTC. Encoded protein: CASSLDEGLAGPNEQFF.

CDR3 bases: TGTGCCAGCTCACCAAGGACTAGCGGGGTGGGAAGGAAGACCCAGTACTTC. Residues: CASSPRTSGVGRKTQYF. V gene TRBV18 combines with J gene TRBJ2-5; 12 bases align to TRBD2. V lost 2 bases to trimming and J lost 6 bases; unmatched junction nucleotides: 10. The CDR3 has 17 residues. The germline CDR1 and CDR2 sequences are KGHSH and LQKENI.

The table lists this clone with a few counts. CDR3 DNA: TGTGCCTGGGACAAGGGGGACTCCTACGAGCAGTACTTC. Translated: CAWDKGDSYEQYF. The rearrangement links TRBV30 to TRBJ2-7; possible D gene TRBD1, 6 bases. V was cut by 5 bases and J by 0 bases, with 11 bases left in between. The CDR3 spans 13 residues. Germline values: CDR1 GTSNPN, CDR2 SVGIG (reference sequence).

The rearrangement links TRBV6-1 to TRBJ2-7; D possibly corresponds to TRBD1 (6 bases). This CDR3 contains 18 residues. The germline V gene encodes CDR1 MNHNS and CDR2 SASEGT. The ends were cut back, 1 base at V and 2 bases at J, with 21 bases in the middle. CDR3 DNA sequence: TGTGCCAGCAGTGAAGGGTTAGTTGGACAGAGCCTAGCCTACGAGCAGTACTTC. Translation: CASSEGLVGQSLAYEQYF.

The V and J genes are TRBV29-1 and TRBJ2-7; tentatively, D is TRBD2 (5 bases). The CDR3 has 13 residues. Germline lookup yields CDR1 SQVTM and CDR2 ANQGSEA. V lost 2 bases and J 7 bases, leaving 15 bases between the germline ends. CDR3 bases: TGCAGCGTTGAAACAAGACACCGAGGGGAGCAGTACTTC. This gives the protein CSVETRHRGEQYF.

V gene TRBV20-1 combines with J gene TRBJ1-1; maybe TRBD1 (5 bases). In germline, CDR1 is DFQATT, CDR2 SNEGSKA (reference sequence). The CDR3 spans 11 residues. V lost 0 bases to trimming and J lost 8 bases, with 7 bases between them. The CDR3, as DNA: TGCAGTGCTAGAGAGACAGTCGAAGCTTTCTTT. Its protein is CSARETVEAFF.

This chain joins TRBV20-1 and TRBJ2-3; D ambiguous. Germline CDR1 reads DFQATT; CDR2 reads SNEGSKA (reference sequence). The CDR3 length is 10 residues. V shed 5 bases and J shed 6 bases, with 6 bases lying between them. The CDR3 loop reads CSARSDTQYF. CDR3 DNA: TGCAGTGCTCGGTCCGATACGCAGTATTTT.

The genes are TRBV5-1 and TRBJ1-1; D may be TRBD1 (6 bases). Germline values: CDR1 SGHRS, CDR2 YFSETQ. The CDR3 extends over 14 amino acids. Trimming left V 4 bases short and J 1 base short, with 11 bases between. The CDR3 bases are TGCGCCAGCAGCCCGGACAGCCGGAACACTGAAGCTTTCTTT. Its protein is CASSPDSRNTEAFF. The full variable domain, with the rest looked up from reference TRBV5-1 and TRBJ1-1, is KAGVTQTPRYLIKTRGQQVTLSCSPISGHRSVSWYQQTPGQGLQFLFEYFSETQRNKGNFPGRFSGRQFSNSRSEMNVSTLELGDSALYLCASSPDSRNTEAFFGQGTRLTVV.

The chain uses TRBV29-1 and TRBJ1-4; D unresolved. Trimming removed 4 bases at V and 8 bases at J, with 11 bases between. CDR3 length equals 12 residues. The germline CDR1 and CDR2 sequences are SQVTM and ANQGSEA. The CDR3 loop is CSVGRGTEKLFF. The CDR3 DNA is TGCAGCGTTGGACGGGGTACGGAAAAACTGTTTTTT. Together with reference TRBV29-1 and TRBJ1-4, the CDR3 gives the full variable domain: SAVISQKPSRDICQRGTSLTIQCQVDSQVTMMFWYRQQPGQSLTLIATANQGSEATYESGFVIDKFPISRPNLTFSTLTVSNMSPEDSSIYLCSVGRGTEKLFFGSGTQLSVL.

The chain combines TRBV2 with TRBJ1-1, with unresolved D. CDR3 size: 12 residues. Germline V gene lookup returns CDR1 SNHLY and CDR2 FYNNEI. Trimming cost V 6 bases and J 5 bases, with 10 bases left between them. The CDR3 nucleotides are TGTGCCAGCAGGGGCCGGATGACTGAAGCTTTCTTT. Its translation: CASRGRMTEAFF.

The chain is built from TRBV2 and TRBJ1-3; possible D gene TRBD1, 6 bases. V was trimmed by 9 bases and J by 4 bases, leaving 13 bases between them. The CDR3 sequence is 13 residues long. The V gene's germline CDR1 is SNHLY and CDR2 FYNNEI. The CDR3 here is CARSTGMGNTIYF. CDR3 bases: TGTGCCAGAAGCACAGGGATGGGAAACACCATATATTTT.

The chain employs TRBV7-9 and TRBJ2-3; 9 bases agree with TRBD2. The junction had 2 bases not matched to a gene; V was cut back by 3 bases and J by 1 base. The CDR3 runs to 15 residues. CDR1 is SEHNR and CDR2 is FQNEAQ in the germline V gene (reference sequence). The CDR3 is CASSFSGSGTDTQYF. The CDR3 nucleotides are TGTGCCAGCAGCTTTAGCGGGAGCGGCACAGATACGCAGTATTTT.

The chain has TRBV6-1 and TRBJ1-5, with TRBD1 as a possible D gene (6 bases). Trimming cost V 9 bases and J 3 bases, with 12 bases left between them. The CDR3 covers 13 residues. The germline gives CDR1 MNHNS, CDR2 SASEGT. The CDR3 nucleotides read TGTGCCAGTTTCGGACAGTTCAATCAGCCCCAGCATTTT. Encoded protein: CASFGQFNQPQHF.

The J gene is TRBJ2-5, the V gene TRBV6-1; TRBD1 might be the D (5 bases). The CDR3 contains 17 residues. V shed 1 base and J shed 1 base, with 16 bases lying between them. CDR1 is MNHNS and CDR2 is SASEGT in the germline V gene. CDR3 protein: CASSEGWARASQETQYF. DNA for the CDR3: TGTGCCAGCAGTGAAGGTTGGGCCAGGGCGTCCCAAGAGACCCAGTACTTC.

The CDR3 nucleotides read TGTGCCAGCAGTCCCCAAGCCGCAGGGGAACCCTACACCTTC. Its protein is CASSPQAAGEPYTF. The gene calls are TRBV27 and TRBJ1-2; possibly TRBD1 for D (6 bases). Germline values: CDR1 MNHEY, CDR2 SMNVEV (reference sequence). V was trimmed by 5 bases and J by 10 bases, leaving 20 bases between them. The CDR3 is 14 residues long.

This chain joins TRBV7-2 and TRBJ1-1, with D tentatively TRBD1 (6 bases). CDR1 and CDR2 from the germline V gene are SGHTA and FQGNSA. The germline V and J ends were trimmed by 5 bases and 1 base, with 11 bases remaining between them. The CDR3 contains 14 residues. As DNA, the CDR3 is TGTGCCAGCAGCGTTCCGGGACAGAACACTGAAGCTTTCTTT. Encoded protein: CASSVPGQNTEAFF.

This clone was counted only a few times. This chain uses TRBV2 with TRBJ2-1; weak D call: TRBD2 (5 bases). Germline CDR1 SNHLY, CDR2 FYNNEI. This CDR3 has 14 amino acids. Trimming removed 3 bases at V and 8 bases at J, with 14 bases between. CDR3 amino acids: CASSDGLGGYEQFF. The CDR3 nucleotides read TGTGCCAGCAGTGATGGGCTAGGAGGCTATGAGCAGTTCTTC.

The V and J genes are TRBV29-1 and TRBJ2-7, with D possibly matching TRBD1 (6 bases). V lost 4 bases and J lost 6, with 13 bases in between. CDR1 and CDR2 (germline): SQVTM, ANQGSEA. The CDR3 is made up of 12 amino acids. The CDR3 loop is CSVGQDWGEQYF. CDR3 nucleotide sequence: TGCAGCGTTGGACAGGACTGGGGCGAGCAGTACTTC.

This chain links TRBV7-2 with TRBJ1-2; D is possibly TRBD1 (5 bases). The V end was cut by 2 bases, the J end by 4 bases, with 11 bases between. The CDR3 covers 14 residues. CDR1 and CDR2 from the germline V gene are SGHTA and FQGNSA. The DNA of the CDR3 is TGTGCCAGCAGCTTACAGGGCCAAGGCTATGGCTACACCTTC. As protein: CASSLQGQGYGYTF.

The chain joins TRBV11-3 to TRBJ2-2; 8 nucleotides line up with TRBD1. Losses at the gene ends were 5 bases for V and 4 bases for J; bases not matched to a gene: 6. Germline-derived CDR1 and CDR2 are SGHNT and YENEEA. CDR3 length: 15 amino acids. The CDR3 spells CASSAGQGSTGELFF. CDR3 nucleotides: TGTGCCAGCAGCGCCGGACAGGGCAGCACCGGGGAGCTGTTTTTT.

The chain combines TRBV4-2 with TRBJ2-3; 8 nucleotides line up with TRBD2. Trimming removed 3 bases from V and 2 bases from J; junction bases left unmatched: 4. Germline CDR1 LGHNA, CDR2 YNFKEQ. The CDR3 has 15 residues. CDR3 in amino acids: CASSHGSGDTDTQYF. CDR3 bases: TGTGCCAGCAGCCACGGTAGCGGGGACACAGATACGCAGTATTTT.

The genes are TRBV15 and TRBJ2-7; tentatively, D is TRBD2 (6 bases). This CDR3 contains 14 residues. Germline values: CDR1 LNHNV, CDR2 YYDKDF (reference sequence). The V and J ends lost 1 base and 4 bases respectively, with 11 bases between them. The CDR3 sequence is CATSRAGLNYEQYF. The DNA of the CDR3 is TGTGCCACCAGCAGAGCGGGACTGAATTACGAGCAGTACTTC.

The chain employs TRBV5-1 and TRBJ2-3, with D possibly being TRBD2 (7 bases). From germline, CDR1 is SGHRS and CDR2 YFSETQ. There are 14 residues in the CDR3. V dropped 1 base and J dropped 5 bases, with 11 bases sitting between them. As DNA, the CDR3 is TGCGCCAGCAGCTTGCGGGGGGCAGGAGATACGCAGTATTTT. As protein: CASSLRGAGDTQYF.